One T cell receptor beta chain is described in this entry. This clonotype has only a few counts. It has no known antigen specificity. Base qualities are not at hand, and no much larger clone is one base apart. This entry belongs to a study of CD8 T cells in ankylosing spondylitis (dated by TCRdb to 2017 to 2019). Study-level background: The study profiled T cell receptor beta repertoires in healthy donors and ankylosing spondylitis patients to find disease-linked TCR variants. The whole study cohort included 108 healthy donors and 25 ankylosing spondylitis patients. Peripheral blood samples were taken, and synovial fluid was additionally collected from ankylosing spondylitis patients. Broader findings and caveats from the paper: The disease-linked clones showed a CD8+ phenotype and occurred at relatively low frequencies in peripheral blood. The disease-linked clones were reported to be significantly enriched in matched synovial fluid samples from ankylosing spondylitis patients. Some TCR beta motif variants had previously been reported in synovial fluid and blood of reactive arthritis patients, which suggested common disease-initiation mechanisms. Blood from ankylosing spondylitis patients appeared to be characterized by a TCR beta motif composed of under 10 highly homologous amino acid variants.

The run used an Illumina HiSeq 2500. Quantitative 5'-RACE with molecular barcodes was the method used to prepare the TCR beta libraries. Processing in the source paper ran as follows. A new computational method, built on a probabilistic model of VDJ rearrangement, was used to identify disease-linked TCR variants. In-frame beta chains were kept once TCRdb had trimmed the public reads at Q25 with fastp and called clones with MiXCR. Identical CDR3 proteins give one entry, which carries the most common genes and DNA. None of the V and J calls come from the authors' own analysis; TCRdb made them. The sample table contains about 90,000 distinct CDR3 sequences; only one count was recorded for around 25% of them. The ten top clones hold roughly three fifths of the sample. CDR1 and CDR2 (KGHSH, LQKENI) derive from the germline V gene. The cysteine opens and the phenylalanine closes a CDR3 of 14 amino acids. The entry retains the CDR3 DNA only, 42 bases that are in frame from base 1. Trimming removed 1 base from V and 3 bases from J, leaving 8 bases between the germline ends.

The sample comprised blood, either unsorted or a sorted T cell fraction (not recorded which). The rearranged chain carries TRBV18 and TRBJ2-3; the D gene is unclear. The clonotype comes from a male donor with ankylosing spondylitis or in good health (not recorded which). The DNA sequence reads TGTGCCAGCTCACCACGGGGTATGACAGATACGCAGTATTTT. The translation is CASSPRGMTDTQYF.